The clone carrying this TCR beta chain was seen only a few times. The antigen is not known. These data are taken from a study of cytomegalovirus exposure and HLA in healthy donors. Study as a whole: Approximately 190 million T cells yielded roughly 120 million unique TCR beta sequences in earlier analysis. General study findings and limits: According to the study, about 180 TCR beta chains were cytomegalovirus-associated. Most subjects' HLA-A and HLA-B alleles were reportedly predicted from TCR beta sequences.

This CDR3 spans 14 amino acids. From germline, CDR1 is MDHEN and CDR2 SYDVKM. V trimming: 5 bases; J trimming: 8 bases; junction bases outside the gene matches: 9. 60 Vbeta and 13 Jbeta primers were used in PCR. Clones were read by immunoSEQ multiplex PCR, and TCRdb kept only the in-frame ones, dropping some. This sample carries fewer than 150,000 clones, approximately 74% of them seen once, and the ten largest clones take about 4.2%. Sequencing was carried out using PBMCs. The rearrangement links TRBV28 to TRBJ1-1; 9 bases map to TRBD1. The source of this sequence is a woman aged 40 to 49 in good health and CMV-seropositive. The CDR3 region has the DNA TGTGCCAGCAGTCCCAACAGGGGGCATAGGGAAGCTTTCTTT. Protein: CASSPNRGHREAFF.